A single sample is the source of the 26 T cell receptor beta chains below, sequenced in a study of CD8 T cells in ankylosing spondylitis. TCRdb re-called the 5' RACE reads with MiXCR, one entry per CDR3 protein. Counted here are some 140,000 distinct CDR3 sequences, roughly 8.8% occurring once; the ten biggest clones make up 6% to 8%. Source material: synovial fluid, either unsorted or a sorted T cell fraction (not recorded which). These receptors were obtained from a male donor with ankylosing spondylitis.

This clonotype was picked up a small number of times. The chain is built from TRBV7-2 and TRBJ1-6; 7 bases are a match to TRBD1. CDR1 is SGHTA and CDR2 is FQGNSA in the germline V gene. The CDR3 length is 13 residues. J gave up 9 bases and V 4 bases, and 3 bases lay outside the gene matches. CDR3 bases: TGTGCCAGCAGCTACCGGGACAGTTCACCCCTCCACTTT. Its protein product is CASSYRDSSPLHF.

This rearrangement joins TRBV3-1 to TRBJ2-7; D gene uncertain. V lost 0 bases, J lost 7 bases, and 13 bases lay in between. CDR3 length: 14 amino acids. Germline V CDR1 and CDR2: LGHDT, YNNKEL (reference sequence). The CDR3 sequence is CASSQDHEPGEQYF. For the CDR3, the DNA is TGTGCCAGCAGCCAAGATCACGAGCCTGGGGAGCAGTACTTC.

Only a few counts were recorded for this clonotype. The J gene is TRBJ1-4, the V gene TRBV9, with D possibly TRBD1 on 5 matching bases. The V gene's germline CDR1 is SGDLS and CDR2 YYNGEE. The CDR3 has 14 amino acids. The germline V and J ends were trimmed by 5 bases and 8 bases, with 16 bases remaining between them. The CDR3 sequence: CASSLGVVSEKLFF. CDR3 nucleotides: TGTGCCAGCAGTCTAGGGGTGGTGAGCGAAAAACTGTTTTTT.

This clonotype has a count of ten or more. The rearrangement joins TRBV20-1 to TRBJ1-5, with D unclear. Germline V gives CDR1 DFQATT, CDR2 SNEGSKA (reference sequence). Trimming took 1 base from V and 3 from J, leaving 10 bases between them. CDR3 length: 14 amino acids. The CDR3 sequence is CSARGPSINQPQHF. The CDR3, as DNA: TGCAGTGCTAGAGGACCGAGCATCAATCAGCCCCAGCATTTT.

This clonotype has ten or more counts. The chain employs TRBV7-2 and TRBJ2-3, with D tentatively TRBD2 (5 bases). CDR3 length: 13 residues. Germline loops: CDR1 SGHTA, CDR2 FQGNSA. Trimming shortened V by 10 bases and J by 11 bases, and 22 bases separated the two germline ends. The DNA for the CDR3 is TGTGCCACTATAAGCGGACCCATCGAGGGGCAGTATTTT. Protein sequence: CATISGPIEGQYF.

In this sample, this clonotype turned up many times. The CDR3 reads CASTEVGRNEQFF. The CDR3 nucleotides are TGCGCCAGCACTGAAGTCGGAAGGAATGAGCAGTTCTTC. The rearrangement joins TRBV5-1 to TRBJ2-1; D uncertain. The CDR3 is 13 amino acids. Germline-derived CDR1 and CDR2 are SGHRS and YFSETQ. Trimming cost V 6 bases and J 7 bases, with 14 bases left between them. The variable domain in full, with the rest retrieved from reference TRBV5-1 and TRBJ2-1, is KAGVTQTPRYLIKTRGQQVTLSCSPISGHRSVSWYQQTPGQGLQFLFEYFSETQRNKGNFPGRFSGRQFSNSRSEMNVSTLELGDSALYLCASTEVGRNEQFFGPGTRLTVL.

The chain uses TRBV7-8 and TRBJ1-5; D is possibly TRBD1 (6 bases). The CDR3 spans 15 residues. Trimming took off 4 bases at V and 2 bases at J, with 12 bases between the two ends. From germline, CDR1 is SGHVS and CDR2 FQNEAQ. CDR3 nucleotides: TGTGCCAGCAGCTCCTACAGGGTCGGCAATCAGCCCCAGCATTTT. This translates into CASSSYRVGNQPQHF.

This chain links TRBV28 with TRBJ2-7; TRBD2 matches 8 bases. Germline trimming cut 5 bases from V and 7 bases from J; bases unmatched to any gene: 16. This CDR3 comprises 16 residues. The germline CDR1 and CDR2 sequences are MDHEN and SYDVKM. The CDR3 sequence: CASSPLGSGSSYEQYF. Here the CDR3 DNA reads TGTGCCAGCAGTCCCCTAGGGAGCGGGAGTTCATATGAGCAGTACTTC.

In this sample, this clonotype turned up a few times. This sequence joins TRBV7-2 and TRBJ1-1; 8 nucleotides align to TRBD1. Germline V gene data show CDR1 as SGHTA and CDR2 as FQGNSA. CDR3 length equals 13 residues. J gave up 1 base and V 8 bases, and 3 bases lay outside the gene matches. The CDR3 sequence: CASEGQANTEAFF. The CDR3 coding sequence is TGTGCCAGCGAGGGACAGGCGAACACTGAAGCTTTCTTT.

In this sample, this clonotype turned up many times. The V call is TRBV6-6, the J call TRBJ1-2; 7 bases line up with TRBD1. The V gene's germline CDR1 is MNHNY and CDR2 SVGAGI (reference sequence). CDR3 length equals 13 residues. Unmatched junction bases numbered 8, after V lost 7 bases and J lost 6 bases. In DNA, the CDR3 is TGTGCCAGCAAGGGGCCCCAGGGGGATGGCTACACCTTC. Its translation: CASKGPQGDGYTF.

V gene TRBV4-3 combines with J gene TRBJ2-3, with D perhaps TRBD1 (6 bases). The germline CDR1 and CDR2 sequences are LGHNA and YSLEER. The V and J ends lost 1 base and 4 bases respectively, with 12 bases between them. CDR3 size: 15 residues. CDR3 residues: CASSQGEGVSDTQYF. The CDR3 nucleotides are TGCGCCAGCAGCCAAGGAGAGGGGGTATCAGATACGCAGTATTTT.

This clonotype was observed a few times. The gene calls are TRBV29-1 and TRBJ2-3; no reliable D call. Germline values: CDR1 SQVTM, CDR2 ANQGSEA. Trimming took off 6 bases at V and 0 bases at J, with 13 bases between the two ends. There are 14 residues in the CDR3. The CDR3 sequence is CSVGWGWSTDTQYF. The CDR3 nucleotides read TGCAGCGTGGGGTGGGGATGGAGCACAGATACGCAGTATTTT.

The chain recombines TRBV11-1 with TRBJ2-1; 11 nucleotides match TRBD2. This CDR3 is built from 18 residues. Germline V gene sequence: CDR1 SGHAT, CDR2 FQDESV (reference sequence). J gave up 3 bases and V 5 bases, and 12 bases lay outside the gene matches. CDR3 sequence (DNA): TGTGCCAGCAGCCCTCTTAGCGGGAGGGGGTCCAACTACAATGAGCAGTTCTTC. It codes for CASSPLSGRGSNYNEQFF. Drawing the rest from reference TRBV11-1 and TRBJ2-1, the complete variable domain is EAEVAQSPRYKITEKSQAVAFWCDPISGHATLYWYRQILGQGPELLVQFQDESVVDDSQLPKDRFSAERLKGVDSTLKIQPAELGDSAMYLCASSPLSGRGSNYNEQFFGPGTRLTVL.

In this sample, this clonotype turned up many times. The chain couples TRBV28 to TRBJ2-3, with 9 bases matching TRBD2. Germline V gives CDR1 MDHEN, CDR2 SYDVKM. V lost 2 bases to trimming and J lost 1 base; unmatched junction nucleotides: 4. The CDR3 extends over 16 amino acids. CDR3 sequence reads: CASSLLGGGGTDTQYF. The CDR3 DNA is TGTGCCAGCAGTTTACTGGGCGGGGGGGGCACAGATACGCAGTATTTT.

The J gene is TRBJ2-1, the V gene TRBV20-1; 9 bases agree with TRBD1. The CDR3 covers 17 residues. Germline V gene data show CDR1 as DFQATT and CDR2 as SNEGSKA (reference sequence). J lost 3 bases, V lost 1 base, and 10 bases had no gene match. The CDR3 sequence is CSARAIAGQGFYNEQFF. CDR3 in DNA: TGCAGTGCTAGAGCTATCGCGGGACAGGGTTTCTACAATGAGCAGTTCTTC.

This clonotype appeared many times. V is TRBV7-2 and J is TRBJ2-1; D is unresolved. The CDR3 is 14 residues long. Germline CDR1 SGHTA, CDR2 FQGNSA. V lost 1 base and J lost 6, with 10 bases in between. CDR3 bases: TGTGCCAGCAGCTTAGATGCCACAACCAATGAGCAGTTCTTC. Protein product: CASSLDATTNEQFF.

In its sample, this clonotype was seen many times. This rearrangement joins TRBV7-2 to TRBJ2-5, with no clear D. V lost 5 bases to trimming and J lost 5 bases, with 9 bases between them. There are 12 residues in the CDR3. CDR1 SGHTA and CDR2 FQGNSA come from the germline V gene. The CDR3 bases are TGTGCCAGCAGCCTCCCCTATGAGACCCAGTACTTC. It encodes CASSLPYETQYF.

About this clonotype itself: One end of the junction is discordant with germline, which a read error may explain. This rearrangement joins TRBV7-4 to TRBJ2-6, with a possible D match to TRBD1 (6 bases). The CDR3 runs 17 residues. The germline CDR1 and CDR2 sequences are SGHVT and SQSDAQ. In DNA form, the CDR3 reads TGTGCCTGCAGCCAAGCAGGGGCGAGCTCTGGGGCCAACGTCCTGACTTTC. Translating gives CACSQAGASSGANVLTF. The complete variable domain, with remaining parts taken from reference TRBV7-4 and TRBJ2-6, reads GAGVSQSPRYKVAKRGRDVALRCDSISGHVTLYWYRQTLGQGSEVLTYSQSDAQRDKSGRPSGRFSAERPERSVSTLKIQRTEQGDSAVYLCACSQAGASSGANVLTFGAGSRLTVL.

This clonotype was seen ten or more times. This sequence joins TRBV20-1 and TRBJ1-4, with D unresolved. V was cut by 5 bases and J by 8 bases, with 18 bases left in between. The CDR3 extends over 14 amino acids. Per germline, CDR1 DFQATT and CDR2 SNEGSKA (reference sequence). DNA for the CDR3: TGCAGTGCTCCGGGGAACAGCTTCCCGGAAAAACTGTTTTTT. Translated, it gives CSAPGNSFPEKLFF.

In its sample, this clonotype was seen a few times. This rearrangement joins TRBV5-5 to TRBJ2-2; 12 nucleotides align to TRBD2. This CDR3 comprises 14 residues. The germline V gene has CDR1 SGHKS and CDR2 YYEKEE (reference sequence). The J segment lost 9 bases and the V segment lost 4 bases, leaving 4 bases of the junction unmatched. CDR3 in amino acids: CASSTGTSGWELFF. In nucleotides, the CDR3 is TGTGCCAGCAGCACGGGGACTAGCGGGTGGGAGCTGTTTTTT.

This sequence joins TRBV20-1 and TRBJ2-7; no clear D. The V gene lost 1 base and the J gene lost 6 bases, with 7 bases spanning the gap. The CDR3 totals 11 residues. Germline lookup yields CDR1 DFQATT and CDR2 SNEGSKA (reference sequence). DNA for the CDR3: TGCAGTGCTAGAGCTTTGAGCGAGCAGTACTTC. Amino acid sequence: CSARALSEQYF.

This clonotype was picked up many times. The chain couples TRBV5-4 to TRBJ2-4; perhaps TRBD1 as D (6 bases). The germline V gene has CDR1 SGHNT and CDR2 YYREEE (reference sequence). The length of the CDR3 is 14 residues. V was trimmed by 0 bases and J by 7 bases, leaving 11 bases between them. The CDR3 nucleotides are TGTGCCAGCAGCTTGGGACAGGCCACGAACATTCAGTACTTC. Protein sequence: CASSLGQATNIQYF.

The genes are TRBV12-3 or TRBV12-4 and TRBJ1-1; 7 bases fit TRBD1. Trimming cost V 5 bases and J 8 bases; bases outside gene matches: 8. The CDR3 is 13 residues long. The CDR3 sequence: CASSVDRAPEAFF. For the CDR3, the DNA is TGTGCCAGCAGTGTCGACAGGGCACCAGAAGCTTTCTTT.

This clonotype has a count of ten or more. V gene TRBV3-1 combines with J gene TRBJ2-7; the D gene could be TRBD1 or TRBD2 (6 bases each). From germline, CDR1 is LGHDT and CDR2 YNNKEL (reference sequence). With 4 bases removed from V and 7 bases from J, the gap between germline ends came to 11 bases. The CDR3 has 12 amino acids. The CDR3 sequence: CASSRGAREQYF. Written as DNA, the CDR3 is TGTGCCAGCAGCCGGGGGGCCAGGGAGCAGTACTTC.

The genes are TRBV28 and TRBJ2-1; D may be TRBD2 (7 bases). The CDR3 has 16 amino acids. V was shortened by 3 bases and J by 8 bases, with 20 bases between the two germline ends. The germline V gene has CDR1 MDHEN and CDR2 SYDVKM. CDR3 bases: TGTGCCAGCAGTTTCCCGGGGGCGGGAGTTGGCGATGAGCAGTTCTTC. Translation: CASSFPGAGVGDEQFF. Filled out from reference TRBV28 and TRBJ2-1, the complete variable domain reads DVKVTQSSRYLVKRTGEKVFLECVQDMDHENMFWYRQDPGLGLRLIYFSYDVKMKEKGDIPEGYSVSREKKERFSLILESASTNQTSMYLCASSFPGAGVGDEQFFGPGTRLTVL.

The CDR3 reads CASVEDRQETQYF. CDR3 coding DNA: TGTGCCAGCGTCGAGGACAGACAAGAGACCCAGTACTTC. The rearrangement uses TRBV2 and TRBJ2-5, with D perhaps matching TRBD1 (6 bases). Germline CDR1 and CDR2: SNHLY and FYNNEI. The CDR3 totals 13 residues. Trimming pared 8 bases from V and 2 bases from J, leaving 12 bases between.